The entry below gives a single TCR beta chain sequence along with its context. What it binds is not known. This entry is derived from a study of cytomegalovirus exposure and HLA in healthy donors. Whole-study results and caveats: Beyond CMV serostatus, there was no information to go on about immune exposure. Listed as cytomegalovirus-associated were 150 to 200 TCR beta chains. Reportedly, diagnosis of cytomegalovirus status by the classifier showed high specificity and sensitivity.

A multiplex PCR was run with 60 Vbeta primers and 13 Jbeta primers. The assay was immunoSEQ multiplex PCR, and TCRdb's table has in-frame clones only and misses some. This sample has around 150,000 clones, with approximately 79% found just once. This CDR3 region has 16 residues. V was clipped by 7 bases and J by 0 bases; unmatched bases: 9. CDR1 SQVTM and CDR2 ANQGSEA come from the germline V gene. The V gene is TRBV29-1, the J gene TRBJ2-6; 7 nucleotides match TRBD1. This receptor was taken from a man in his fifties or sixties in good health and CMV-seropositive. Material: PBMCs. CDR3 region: CSAWTGSASGANVLTF. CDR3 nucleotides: TGCAGCGCCTGGACAGGTTCTGCCTCTGGGGCCAACGTCCTGACTTTC.